Shown below are 3 T cell receptor beta chains from a single sample sequenced in a study of blood T cell repertoires in COVID-19. The assay was immunoSEQ multiplex PCR, and TCRdb's table has in-frame clones only and misses some. The sample holds about 57,000 clones, roughly 87% seen once. Sequenced input: peripheral blood. These receptors were taken from a woman at least 80 years old with COVID-19, enrolled during active disease.

V usage is TRBV6-2 or TRBV6-3 and J usage is TRBJ2-7, with TRBD2 matching over 12 bases. The CDR3 contains 17 residues. Trimming cost V 5 bases and J 2 bases; bases outside gene matches: 10. Per the germline V gene, CDR1 is MNHEY and CDR2 is SVGEGT. CDR3 sequence reads: CASSPRTSGAKTYEQYF. The CDR3 coding sequence is TGTGCCAGCAGTCCCCGGACTAGCGGGGCAAAGACCTACGAGCAGTACTTC.

This clone was seen once. The chain uses TRBV15 and TRBJ1-1; 7 positions match TRBD1. The CDR3 extends over 15 amino acids. CDR1 is LNHNV, CDR2 YYDKDF, per germline (reference sequence). V was pared by 5 bases and J by 7 bases, with 13 bases of the junction left unmatched. Here the CDR3 reads CATSPRDARQGEAFF. The CDR3 DNA reads as TGTGCCACCAGCCCCCGGGACGCCCGACAGGGTGAAGCTTTCTTT.

The gene calls are TRBV30 and TRBJ2-7, with 8 bases that match TRBD1. The CDR3 is 13 amino acids. V was pared by 3 bases and J by 3 bases, with 4 bases of the junction left unmatched. The germline gives CDR1 GTSNPN, CDR2 SVGIG (reference sequence). This CDR3 is CAWSIGQGYEQYF. CDR3 DNA: TGTGCCTGGAGCATTGGACAGGGCTACGAGCAGTACTTC.